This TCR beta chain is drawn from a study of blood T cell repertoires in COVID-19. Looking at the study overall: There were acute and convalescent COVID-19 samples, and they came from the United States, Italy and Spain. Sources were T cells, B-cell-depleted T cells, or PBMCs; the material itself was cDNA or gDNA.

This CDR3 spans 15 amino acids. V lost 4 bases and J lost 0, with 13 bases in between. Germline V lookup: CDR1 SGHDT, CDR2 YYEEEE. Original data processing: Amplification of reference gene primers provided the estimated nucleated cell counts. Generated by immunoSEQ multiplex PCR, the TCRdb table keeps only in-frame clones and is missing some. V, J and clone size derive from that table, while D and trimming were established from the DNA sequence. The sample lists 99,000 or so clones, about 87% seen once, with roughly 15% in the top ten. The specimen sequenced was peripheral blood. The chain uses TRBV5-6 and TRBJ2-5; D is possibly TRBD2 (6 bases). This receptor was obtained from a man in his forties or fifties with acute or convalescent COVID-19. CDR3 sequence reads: CASSPGGAYQETQYF. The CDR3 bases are TGTGCCAGCAGCCCCGGGGGTGCGTACCAAGAGACCCAGTACTTC.